What follows are 27 T cell receptor beta chains derived from one specimen sequenced in a study of PD-1 blockade in classical Hodgkin lymphoma. TCRdb's copy holds only in-frame clones and misses some; the assay was immunoSEQ multiplex PCR. Here the sample spans roughly 90,000 clones, 80% to 90% being singletons. Relapses following autologous stem cell transplantation were seen in all patients, with brentuximab vedotin exposure varying. Sequencing used peripheral blood mononuclear cells (PBMCs), obtained before the second cycle of nivolumab. These receptors all come from a human donor with classical Hodgkin lymphoma.

The rearrangement uses TRBV10-3 and TRBJ1-1; the D is unclear. Germline values: CDR1 ENHRY, CDR2 SYGVKD. Trimming removed 1 base at V and 8 bases at J, with 5 bases between. This CDR3 has 11 amino acids. The CDR3 coding sequence is TGTGCCATCAGTGAGTTCTCAGAAGCTTTCTTT. This encodes CAISEFSEAFF.

The V gene is TRBV9, the J gene TRBJ1-3; 8 bases are shared with TRBD1. This CDR3 comprises 15 residues. Germline CDR1 and CDR2: SGDLS and YYNGEE. Trimming cost V 4 bases and J 6 bases; bases outside gene matches: 9. CDR3 sequence: CASSPRGQAENTIYF. CDR3 coding DNA: TGTGCCAGCAGCCCTAGGGGACAGGCGGAAAACACCATATATTTT.

This chain links TRBV7-6 with TRBJ2-3; no reliable D call. The germline gives CDR1 SGHVS, CDR2 FNYEAQ. The CDR3 contains 14 residues. The germline V and J ends were trimmed by 6 bases and 3 bases, with 13 bases remaining between them. The CDR3 protein is CASSPIDDTDTQYF. CDR3 bases: TGTGCCAGCAGTCCTATCGACGATACAGATACGCAGTATTTT.

V is TRBV6-1 and J is TRBJ1-1; D is undetermined. CDR3 length: 14 amino acids. Germline V gene sequence: CDR1 MNHNS, CDR2 SASEGT. V lost 6 bases and J lost 0, with 11 bases in between. Here the CDR3 reads CASRSELMNTEAFF. CDR3 DNA sequence: TGTGCCAGCAGGAGTGAACTCATGAACACTGAAGCTTTCTTT.

This clone was counted between two and nine times. The chain employs TRBV5-1 and TRBJ2-7; D assignment may be TRBD1 or TRBD2 (6 bases each). The CDR3 runs 16 residues. Trimming removed 4 bases at V and 3 bases at J, with 20 bases between. Germline assignment: CDR1 SGHRS and CDR2 YFSETQ. This CDR3 is CASSPPGAGVGYEQYF. CDR3 nucleotide sequence: TGCGCCAGCAGCCCTCCGGGAGCAGGGGTGGGCTACGAGCAGTACTTC.

V usage is TRBV27 and J usage is TRBJ2-1, with 8 bases lining up with TRBD2. This CDR3 has 16 residues. J was trimmed by 7 bases and V by 1 base; bases with no gene match: 9. From germline, CDR1 is MNHEY and CDR2 SMNVEV (reference sequence). The CDR3 DNA follows: TGTGCCAGCAGTTTATATCCGGGAGGGAGAAAGAATGAGCAGTTCTTC. Translating it yields CASSLYPGGRKNEQFF.

CDR3 coding DNA: TGTGCCACCTTGGCAGCGCAGTTCCCGAACACAGATACGCAGTATTTT. This codes for CATLAAQFPNTDTQYF. The rearrangement uses TRBV4-2 and TRBJ2-3; D remains unclear. V lost 10 bases and J lost 2, with 22 bases in between. CDR3 length: 16 amino acids. In germline, CDR1 is LGHNA, CDR2 YNFKEQ.

This chain joins TRBV5-1 and TRBJ2-2; 8 bases fit TRBD2. The V gene's germline CDR1 is SGHRS and CDR2 YFSETQ. Unmatched junction bases numbered 6, after V lost 0 bases and J lost 5 bases. The CDR3 runs to 16 residues. CDR3 nucleotide sequence: TGCGCCAGCAGCTTGGTACGGGAGGGCCAGACCGGGGAGCTGTTTTTT. Amino acid sequence: CASSLVREGQTGELFF.

V gene TRBV19 combines with J gene TRBJ1-5; the match to TRBD1 covers 9 bases. With 5 bases clipped from V and 7 bases from J, the junction kept 6 bases outside the gene matches. CDR3 length: 14 residues. In germline, CDR1 is LNHDA, CDR2 SQIVND (reference sequence). Written as DNA, the CDR3 is TGTGCCAGTAGTCTGGACAGGGGAGGGCAGCCCCAGCATTTT. It encodes CASSLDRGGQPQHF.

The chain recombines TRBV11-2 with TRBJ1-2; the D gene is possibly TRBD1 (5 bases). Between the trimmed V and J ends, which lost 0 bases and 6 bases, there was a span of 8 bases. Germline CDR1 SGHAT, CDR2 FQNNGV. The CDR3 has 13 amino acids. CDR3 coding DNA: TGTGCCAGCAGCTTAGACAGGGACGATGGCTACACCTTC. Amino acid sequence: CASSLDRDDGYTF.

J is TRBJ2-1 and V is TRBV10-3; 15 nucleotides match TRBD2. Germline V gene lookup returns CDR1 ENHRY and CDR2 SYGVKD. The trim removed 7 bases at V and 8 bases at J, leaving 3 bases unmatched. The CDR3 is 14 residues long. CDR3 coding DNA: TGTGCCATCACCGGACTAGCGGGAGGGGATGAGCAGTTCTTC. Its translation is CAITGLAGGDEQFF.

The chain employs TRBV5-1 and TRBJ2-1; the D gene is possibly TRBD1 (5 bases). V lost 2 bases and J lost 7, with 13 bases in between. The CDR3 is 14 amino acids. In germline, CDR1 is SGHRS, CDR2 YFSETQ. The CDR3 sequence: CASSFLGAGNEQFF. The CDR3 coding sequence is TGCGCCAGCAGCTTCTTAGGGGCAGGGAATGAGCAGTTCTTC.

This chain links TRBV19 with TRBJ2-5; D not resolved. Germline CDR1 and CDR2: LNHDA and SQIVND (reference sequence). This CDR3 region has 15 residues. V gave up 3 bases and J gave up 5 bases, with 16 bases separating them. The CDR3, as DNA: TGTGCCAGTAGTATCAACGGACCCCGCCAGGAGACCCAGTACTTC. Amino acid sequence: CASSINGPRQETQYF.

In its sample, this clone was seen a few times. This sequence joins TRBV19 and TRBJ2-2, with D possibly being TRBD2 (6 bases). Trimming took 10 bases from V and 8 from J, leaving 26 bases between them. Germline CDR1 LNHDA, CDR2 SQIVND (reference sequence). This CDR3 region has 16 residues. Here the CDR3 DNA reads TGTGCCACTAGACCCCGTGGCGGGAACGATGCTGGGGAGCTGTTTTTT. Protein: CATRPRGGNDAGELFF.

The V call is TRBV28, the J call TRBJ2-3, with 10 bases aligning to TRBD2. Germline trimming cut 4 bases from V and 3 bases from J; bases unmatched to any gene: 4. The germline CDR1 and CDR2 sequences are MDHEN and SYDVKM. The CDR3 length is 15 residues. The CDR3 DNA reads TGTGCCAGCAGTTCAGCGGGAGGGTTGACAGATACGCAGTATTTT. Translation: CASSSAGGLTDTQYF.

This clone was seen once. The CDR3 here is CASSPSPGGSGNEQFF. The CDR3 DNA reads as TGCGCCAGCAGCCCCTCCCCGGGCGGGAGTGGCAATGAGCAGTTCTTC. The chain recombines TRBV5-1 with TRBJ2-1; TRBD2 aligns across 7 bases. This CDR3 region has 16 residues. The V gene end was trimmed by 4 bases and the J gene end by 6 bases; junction bases not matched to a gene: 13. Germline-derived CDR1 and CDR2 are SGHRS and YFSETQ.

This chain connects TRBV7-2 to TRBJ1-1; D remains unclear. V was pared by 3 bases and J by 0 bases, with 8 bases between. The germline V gene has CDR1 SGHTA and CDR2 FQGNSA. CDR3 length: 14 amino acids. The CDR3 region is CASSLVLMNTEAFF. The CDR3 DNA is TGTGCCAGCAGCTTGGTGTTAATGAACACTGAAGCTTTCTTT.

The chain is built from TRBV2 and TRBJ1-3; TRBD1 might be the D (5 bases). V gave up 1 base and J gave up 2 bases, with 9 bases separating them. Looked up from germline, CDR1 is SNHLY and CDR2 is FYNNEI. CDR3 length equals 15 residues. Written as DNA, the CDR3 is TGTGCCAGCAGTGAAGTTGGAGGGGCTGGAAACACCATATATTTT. Encoded protein: CASSEVGGAGNTIYF.

The CDR3 loop reads CASSLERAYEQYF. CDR3 coding DNA: TGCGCCAGCAGCTTGGAGAGGGCCTACGAGCAGTACTTC. The chain is built from TRBV5-1 and TRBJ2-7; tentatively, D is TRBD2 (5 bases). The CDR3 extends over 13 amino acids. Trimming took 0 bases from V and 2 from J, leaving 6 bases between them. CDR1 SGHRS and CDR2 YFSETQ come from the germline V gene.

This chain uses TRBV2 with TRBJ2-1; D might be TRBD1 or TRBD2, each matching 6 bases. With 1 base removed from V and 6 bases from J, the gap between germline ends came to 16 bases. The CDR3 covers 16 residues. From germline, CDR1 is SNHLY and CDR2 FYNNEI. The CDR3 DNA reads TGTGCCAGCAGTGAAGATTTGGGGGGCGCGGGCAATGAGCAGTTCTTC. This translates into CASSEDLGGAGNEQFF.

V gene TRBV6-5 combines with J gene TRBJ2-7; 10 nucleotides align to TRBD2. Trimming at V came to 4 bases and at J to 2 bases, leaving 5 bases not matched to a gene. This CDR3 comprises 15 residues. CDR1 is MNHEY and CDR2 is SVGAGI in the germline V gene. As DNA, the CDR3 is TGTGCCAGCAGTTCAGGACTAGCGGTGACCTACGAGCAGTACTTC. This encodes CASSSGLAVTYEQYF.

This clone was seen just once. This chain links TRBV5-8 with TRBJ1-2; D call uncertain. Per germline, CDR1 SGHTS and CDR2 YDEGEE. The V end lost 6 bases, the J end lost 8 bases, and 11 bases lay between the germline ends. The CDR3 spans 11 residues. In DNA, the CDR3 is TGTGCCAGCAACCGGGTCATGGGCTACACCTTC. Translation gives CASNRVMGYTF.

The J gene is TRBJ1-4, the V gene TRBV27; no clear D gene. Trimming removed 6 bases from V and 0 bases from J, with 11 bases in between. Germline lookup yields CDR1 MNHEY and CDR2 SMNVEV (reference sequence). The CDR3 has 15 amino acids. CDR3 loop: CASRTVETTNEKLFF. For the CDR3, the DNA is TGTGCCAGCAGGACGGTGGAAACAACTAATGAAAAACTGTTTTTT.

The genes are TRBV7-9 and TRBJ2-7; D gene ambiguous. Germline V gene data show CDR1 as SEHNR and CDR2 as FQNEAQ (reference sequence). Trimming pared 2 bases from V and 3 bases from J, leaving 5 bases between. The CDR3 sequence is 12 residues long. The DNA for the CDR3 is TGTGCCAGCAGCTTAAGCAGCTACGAGCAGTACTTC. This codes for CASSLSSYEQYF.

This chain uses TRBV2 with TRBJ2-2, with 11 nucleotides matching TRBD2. The CDR3 is made up of 16 amino acids. The J segment lost 2 bases and the V segment lost 7 bases, leaving 6 bases of the junction unmatched. Germline lookup yields CDR1 SNHLY and CDR2 FYNNEI. The DNA for the CDR3 is TGTGCCAGCACCCTAGCGGGAGGCCTAAACACCGGGGAGCTGTTTTTT. This translates into CASTLAGGLNTGELFF.

To note about this clone: One end of the junction does not line up with germline, which may come from a read error. The rearrangement uses TRBV7-7 and TRBJ2-1; TRBD2 matches 11 bases. The CDR3 consists of 14 residues. CDR1 is SSHAT, CDR2 FNYEAQ, per germline (reference sequence). Here the CDR3 reads CASSPGLAGAAALF. In DNA, the CDR3 is TGTGCCAGCAGCCCAGGACTAGCGGGCGCTGCAGCACTCTTC. The full variable domain, in which reference TRBV7-7 and TRBJ2-1 provide the parts outside the CDR3, is GAGVSQSPRYKVTKRGQDVTLRCDPISSHATLYWYQQALGQGPEFLTYFNYEAQPDKSGLPSDRFSAERPEGSISTLTIQRTEQRDSAMYRCASSPGLAGAAALFGPGTRLTVL.

The V gene is TRBV7-2, the J gene TRBJ2-1; TRBD2 might be the D (5 bases). Germline V gene lookup returns CDR1 SGHTA and CDR2 FQGNSA. With 4 bases removed from V and 10 bases from J, the gap between germline ends came to 20 bases. The CDR3 is made up of 15 amino acids. The CDR3 nucleotides are TGTGCCAGCAGCTATCTAGGGCGGGCCTCCTCCGAGCAGTTCTTC. Translating gives CASSYLGRASSEQFF. Full variable domain (missing parts from reference TRBV7-2 and TRBJ2-1): GAGVSQSPSNKVTEKGKDVELRCDPISGHTALYWYRQSLGQGLEFLIYFQGNSAPDKSGLPSDRFSAERTGGSVSTLTIQRTQQEDSAVYLCASSYLGRASSEQFFGPGTRLTVL.